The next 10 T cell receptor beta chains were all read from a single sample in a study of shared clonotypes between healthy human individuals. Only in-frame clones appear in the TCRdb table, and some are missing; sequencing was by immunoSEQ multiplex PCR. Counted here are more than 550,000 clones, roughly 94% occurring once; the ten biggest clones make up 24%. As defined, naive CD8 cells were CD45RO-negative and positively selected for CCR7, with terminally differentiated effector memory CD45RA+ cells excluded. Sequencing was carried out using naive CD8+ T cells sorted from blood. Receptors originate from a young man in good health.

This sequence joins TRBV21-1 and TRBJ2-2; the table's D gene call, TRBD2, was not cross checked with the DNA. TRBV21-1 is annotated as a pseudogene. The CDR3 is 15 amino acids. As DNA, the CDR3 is TGTGCCAGCAGCTATCGTAGCGGACCTACCGGGGAGCTGTTTTTT. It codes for CASSYRSGPTGELFF.

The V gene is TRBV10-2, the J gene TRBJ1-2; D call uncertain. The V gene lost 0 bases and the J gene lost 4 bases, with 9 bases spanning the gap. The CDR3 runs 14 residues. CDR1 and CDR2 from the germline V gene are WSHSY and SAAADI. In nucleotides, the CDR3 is TGCGCCAGCAGTGAGTCGGATCCTGGCTATGGCTACACCTTC. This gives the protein CASSESDPGYGYTF.

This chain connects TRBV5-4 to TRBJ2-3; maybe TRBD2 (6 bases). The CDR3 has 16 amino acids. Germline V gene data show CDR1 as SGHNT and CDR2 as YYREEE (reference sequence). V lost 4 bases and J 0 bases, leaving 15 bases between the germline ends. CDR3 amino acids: CASSPRIGGSTDTQYF. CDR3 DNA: TGTGCCAGCAGCCCGAGGATAGGAGGGAGCACAGATACGCAGTATTTT.

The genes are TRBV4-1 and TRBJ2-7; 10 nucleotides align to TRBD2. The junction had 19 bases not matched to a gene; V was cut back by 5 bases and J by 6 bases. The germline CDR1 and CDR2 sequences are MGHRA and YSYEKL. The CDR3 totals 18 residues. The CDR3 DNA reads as TGCGCCAGCAGCTATAAACAGCGGGAGGGCCGAGCCAGGCGCGAGCAGTACTTC. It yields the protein CASSYKQREGRARREQYF.

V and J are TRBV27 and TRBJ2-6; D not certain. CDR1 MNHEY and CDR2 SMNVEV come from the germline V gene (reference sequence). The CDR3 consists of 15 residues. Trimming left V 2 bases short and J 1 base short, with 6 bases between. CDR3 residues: CASSLVPSGANVLTF. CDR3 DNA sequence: TGTGCCAGCAGTTTAGTGCCATCTGGGGCCAACGTCCTGACTTTC.

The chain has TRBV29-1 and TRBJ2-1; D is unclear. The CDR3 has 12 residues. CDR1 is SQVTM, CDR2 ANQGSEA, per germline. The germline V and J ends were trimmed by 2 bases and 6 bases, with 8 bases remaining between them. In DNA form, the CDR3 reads TGCAGCGTTGAAAAGGTCCCCAATGAGCAGTTCTTC. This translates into CSVEKVPNEQFF.

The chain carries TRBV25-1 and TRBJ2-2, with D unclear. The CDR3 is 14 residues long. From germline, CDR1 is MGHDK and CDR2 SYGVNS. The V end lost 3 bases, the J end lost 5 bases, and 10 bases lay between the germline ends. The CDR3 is CASSDGPETGELFF. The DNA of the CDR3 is TGTGCCAGCAGTGACGGCCCGGAGACCGGGGAGCTGTTTTTT.

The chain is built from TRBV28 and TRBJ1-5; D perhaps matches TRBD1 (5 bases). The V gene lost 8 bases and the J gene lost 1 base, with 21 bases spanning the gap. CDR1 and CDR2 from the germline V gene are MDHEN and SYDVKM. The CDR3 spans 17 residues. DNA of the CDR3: TGTGCCAGCGGTCATTATGTTGAGGGGCCCAGCAATCAGCCCCAGCATTTT. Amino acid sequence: CASGHYVEGPSNQPQHF.

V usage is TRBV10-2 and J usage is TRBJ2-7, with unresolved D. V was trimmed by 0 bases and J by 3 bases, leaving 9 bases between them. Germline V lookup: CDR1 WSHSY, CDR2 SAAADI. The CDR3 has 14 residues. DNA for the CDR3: TGCGCCAGCAGTGAGTCGTTGGCAGACTACGAGCAGTACTTC. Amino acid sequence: CASSESLADYEQYF.

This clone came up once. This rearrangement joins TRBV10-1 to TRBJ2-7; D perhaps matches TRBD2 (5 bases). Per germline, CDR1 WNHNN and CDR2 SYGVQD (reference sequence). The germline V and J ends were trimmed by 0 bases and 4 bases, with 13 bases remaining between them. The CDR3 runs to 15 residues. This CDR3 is CASSESRFRGYEQYF. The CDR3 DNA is TGCGCCAGCAGTGAGTCGAGGTTCCGCGGGTACGAGCAGTACTTC.